This T cell receptor (beta chain) was found in a study of tissue T cells after allogeneic stem cell transplantation. Produced via immunoSEQ multiplex PCR; TCRdb's table is partial and in-frame only. Here the sample spans roughly 7,300 clones, approximately 55% being singletons. Germline V gene lookup returns CDR1 NSHNY and CDR2 SYGAGN. V shed 0 bases and J 3 bases; nucleotides not matched to a gene: 2. CDR3 length equals 16 residues. Time point in this sample: mouse harvest day 7 after allogeneic transplant. Each mouse received 10^7 T-cell-depleted marrow cells plus 10^6 splenic CD5+ T cells by tail vein. A note on this clone: The gene names here belong to mouse. Read sequence stops 1 residue before the CDR3 end, and the germline J gene provides the missing end.

This TCR came from a female BALB/c mouse given C57BL/6 T cells with graft-versus-host disease after an allogeneic hematopoietic cell transplant. V usage is TRBV13-1 and J usage is TRBJ2-2, with TRBD1 matching over 10 bases. Specimen: gut tissue. CDR3 loop: CASSDVTGGYTGQLYF. CDR3 bases read: TGTGCCAGCAGTGATGTGACAGGGGGCTACACCGGGCAGCTCTAC.